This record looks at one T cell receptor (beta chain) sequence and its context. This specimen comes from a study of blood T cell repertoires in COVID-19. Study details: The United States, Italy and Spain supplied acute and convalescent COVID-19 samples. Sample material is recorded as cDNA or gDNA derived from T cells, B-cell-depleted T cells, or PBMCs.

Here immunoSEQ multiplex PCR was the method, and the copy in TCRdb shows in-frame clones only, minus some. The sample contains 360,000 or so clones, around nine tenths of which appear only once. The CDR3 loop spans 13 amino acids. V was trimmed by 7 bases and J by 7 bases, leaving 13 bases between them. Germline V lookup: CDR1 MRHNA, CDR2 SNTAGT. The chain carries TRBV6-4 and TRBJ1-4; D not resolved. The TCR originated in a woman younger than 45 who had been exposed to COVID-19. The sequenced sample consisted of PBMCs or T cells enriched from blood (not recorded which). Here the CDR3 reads CASMSVSGEKLFF. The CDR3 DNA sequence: TGTGCCAGCATGTCCGTCTCAGGTGAAAAACTGTTTTTT.